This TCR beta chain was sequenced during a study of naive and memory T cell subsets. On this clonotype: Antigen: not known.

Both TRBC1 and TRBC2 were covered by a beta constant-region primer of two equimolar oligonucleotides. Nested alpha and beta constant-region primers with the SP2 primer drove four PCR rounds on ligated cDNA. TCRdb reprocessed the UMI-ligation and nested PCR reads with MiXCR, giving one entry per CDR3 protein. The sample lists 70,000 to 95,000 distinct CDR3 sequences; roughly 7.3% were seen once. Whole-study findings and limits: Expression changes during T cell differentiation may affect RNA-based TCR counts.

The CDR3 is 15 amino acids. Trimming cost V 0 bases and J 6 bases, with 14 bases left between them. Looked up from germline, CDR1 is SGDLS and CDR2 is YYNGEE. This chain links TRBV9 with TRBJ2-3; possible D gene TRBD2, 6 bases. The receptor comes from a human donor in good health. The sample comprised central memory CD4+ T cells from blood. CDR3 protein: CASSVGSGAYDTQYF. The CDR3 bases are TGTGCCAGCAGCGTAGGTAGCGGAGCCTATGATACGCAGTATTTT.